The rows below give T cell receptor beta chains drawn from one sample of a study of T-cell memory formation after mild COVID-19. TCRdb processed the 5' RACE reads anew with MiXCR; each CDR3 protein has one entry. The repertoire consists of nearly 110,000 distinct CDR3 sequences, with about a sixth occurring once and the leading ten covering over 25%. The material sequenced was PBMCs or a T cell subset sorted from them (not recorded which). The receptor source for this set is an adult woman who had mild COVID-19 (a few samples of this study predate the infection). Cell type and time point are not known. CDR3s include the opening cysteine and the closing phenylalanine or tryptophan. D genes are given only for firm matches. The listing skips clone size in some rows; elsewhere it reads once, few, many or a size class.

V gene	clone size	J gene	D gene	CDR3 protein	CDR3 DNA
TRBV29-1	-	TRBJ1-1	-	CSVSGGGLSTEAFF	TGCAGCGTTAGCGGAGGGGGTCTATCCACTGAAGCTTTCTTT
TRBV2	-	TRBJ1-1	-	CASSENQGSNTEAFF	TGTGCCAGCAGTGAAAACCAGGGATCGAACACTGAAGCTTTCTTT
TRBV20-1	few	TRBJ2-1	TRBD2	CSARELAGGSYNEQFF	TGCAGTGCTAGAGAACTAGCGGGGGGCTCCTACAATGAGCAGTTCTTC
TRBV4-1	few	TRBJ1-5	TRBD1	CASSQGVPGQSNQPQHF	TGCGCCAGCAGCCAGGGGGTCCCGGGACAGAGCAATCAGCCCCAGCATTTT
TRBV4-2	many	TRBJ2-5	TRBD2	CASSQNGGSETQYF	TGTGCCAGCAGCCAAAACGGGGGGAGTGAGACCCAGTACTTC
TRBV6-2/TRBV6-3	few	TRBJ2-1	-	CASSFEIQGWGEKYEQFF	TGTGCCAGCAGTTTTGAAATACAGGGTTGGGGTGAAAAATATGAGCAGTTCTTC
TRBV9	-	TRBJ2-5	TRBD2	CASSGTSGNQETQYF	TGTGCCAGCAGCGGGACTAGCGGGAACCAAGAGACCCAGTACTTC
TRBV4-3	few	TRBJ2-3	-	CASSQRDFTDTQYF	TGCGCCAGCAGCCAACGGGACTTCACAGATACGCAGTATTTT
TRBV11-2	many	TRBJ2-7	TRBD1	CASTDWDRTYEQYF	TGTGCCAGCACCGACTGGGACAGAACCTACGAGCAGTACTTC
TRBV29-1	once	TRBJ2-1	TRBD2	CSVVLAEYNEQFF	TGCAGCGTTGTACTAGCGGAATACAATGAGCAGTTCTTC
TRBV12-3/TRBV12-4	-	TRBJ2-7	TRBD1	CASRDRGGEQYF	TGTGCCAGCAGAGACAGGGGGGGCGAGCAGTACTTC
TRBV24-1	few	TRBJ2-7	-	CATSDSRDTSYEQYF	TGTGCCACCAGTGATTCTCGGGACACTTCCTACGAGCAGTACTTC
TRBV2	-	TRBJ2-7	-	CASSGTDDTYEQYF	TGTGCCAGCAGCGGGACGGACGACACCTACGAGCAGTACTTC
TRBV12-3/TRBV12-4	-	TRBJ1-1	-	CASSLDTAADEAFF	TGTGCCAGCAGTTTAGATACCGCGGCGGATGAAGCTTTCTTT
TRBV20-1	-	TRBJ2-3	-	CSVPLDATDTQYF	TGCAGTGTCCCCCTCGACGCTACAGATACGCAGTATTTT
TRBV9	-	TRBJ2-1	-	CASSVTFGGYSEQFF	TGTGCCAGCAGCGTAACTTTTGGGGGCTACAGTGAGCAGTTCTTC
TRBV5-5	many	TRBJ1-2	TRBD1	CASSSIPGQNYGYTF	TGTGCCAGCAGCTCGATACCGGGACAGAACTATGGCTACACCTTC
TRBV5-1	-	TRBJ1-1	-	CASSRTREGNTEAFF	TGCGCCAGCAGCCGAACCCGGGAGGGAAACACTGAAGCTTTCTTT
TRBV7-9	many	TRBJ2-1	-	CASSLVDGEAYNEQFF	TGTGCCAGCAGCTTAGTTGACGGGGAGGCCTACAATGAGCAGTTCTTC
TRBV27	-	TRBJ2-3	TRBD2	CASRPSGSRDRTDTQYF	TGTGCCAGCAGGCCTAGCGGGAGTAGGGACAGGACAGATACGCAGTATTTT
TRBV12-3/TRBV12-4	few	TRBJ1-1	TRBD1	CASSVNRGGEAFF	TGTGCCAGCAGCGTCAACAGGGGTGGAGAAGCTTTCTTT
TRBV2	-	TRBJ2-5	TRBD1	CASSRGQGFVETQYF	TGTGCCAGCAGCCGAGGACAGGGGTTTGTCGAGACCCAGTACTTC
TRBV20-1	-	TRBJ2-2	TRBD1	CSAQGAWSTGELFF	TGCAGTGCTCAGGGGGCTTGGAGTACCGGGGAGCTGTTTTTT
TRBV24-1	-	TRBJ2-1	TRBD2	CATSVAGVGNEQFF	TGTGCCACCAGTGTAGCGGGAGTCGGTAATGAGCAGTTCTTC
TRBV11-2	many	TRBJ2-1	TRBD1	CASSLVGRGQMDEQFF	TGTGCCAGCAGCTTAGTGGGCAGGGGGCAGATGGATGAGCAGTTCTTC
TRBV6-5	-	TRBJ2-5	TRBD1	CASSWDSTQETQYF	TGTGCCAGCAGTTGGGACAGCACTCAAGAGACCCAGTACTTC
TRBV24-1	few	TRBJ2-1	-	CATSGGWNEQFF	TGTGCCACCAGTGGGGGCTGGAATGAGCAGTTCTTC
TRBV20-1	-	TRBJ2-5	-	CSDSRVGGRQETQYF	TGCAGTGACTCACGAGTGGGGGGCAGACAAGAGACCCAGTACTTC
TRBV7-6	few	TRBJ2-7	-	CASSLSPGDEQYF	TGTGCCAGCAGCTTATCTCCTGGTGACGAGCAGTACTTC
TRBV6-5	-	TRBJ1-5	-	CASDLEGSIFSNQPQHF	TGTGCCAGCGATTTAGAAGGGAGTATTTTTAGCAATCAGCCCCAGCATTTT
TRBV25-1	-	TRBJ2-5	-	CASASGVDKETQYF	TGTGCCAGCGCCTCGGGGGTCGATAAAGAGACCCAGTACTTC
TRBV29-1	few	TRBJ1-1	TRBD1	CSVDERTGSFLF	TGCAGCGTTGATGAAAGGACAGGGAGCTTCCTCTTT
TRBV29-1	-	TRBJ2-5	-	CSVEDLGAQETQYF	TGCAGCGTTGAAGATCTGGGGGCGCAAGAGACCCAGTACTTC
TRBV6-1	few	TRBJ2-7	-	CASSEVSGSSYEQYF	TGTGCCAGCAGTGAAGTCTCGGGTAGCTCCTACGAGCAGTACTTC
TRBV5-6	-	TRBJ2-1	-	CASVGNEQFF	TGTGCCAGCGTCGGGAATGAGCAGTTCTTC
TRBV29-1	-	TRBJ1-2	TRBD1	CSVDVRGSYGYTF	TGCAGCGTTGACGTCAGGGGGTCCTATGGCTACACCTTC
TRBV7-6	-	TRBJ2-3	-	CASSFEGGAGDTQYF	TGTGCCAGCAGCTTCGAAGGGGGAGCGGGAGATACGCAGTATTTT
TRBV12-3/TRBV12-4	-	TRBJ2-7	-	CASIPYEQYF	TGTGCCAGCATCCCCTACGAGCAGTACTTC
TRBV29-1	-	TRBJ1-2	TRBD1	CSVEGRGESGYTF	TGCAGCGTTGAGGGCAGGGGGGAGTCTGGCTACACCTTC
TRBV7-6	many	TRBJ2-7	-	CASSLVLGGRAQYF	TGTGCCAGCAGCTTAGTTCTGGGCGGTCGAGCACAGTACTTC
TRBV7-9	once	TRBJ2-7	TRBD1	CASSLGRGHEQYF	TGTGCCAGCAGCTTAGGCAGGGGGCACGAGCAGTACTTC
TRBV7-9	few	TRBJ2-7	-	CAARDRSSYEQYF	TGTGCCGCCCGGGACCGGAGCTCCTACGAGCAGTACTTC
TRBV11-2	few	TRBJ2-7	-	CASSLVGSTTGYEQYF	TGTGCCAGCAGCTTAGTTGGGTCCACCACGGGCTACGAGCAGTACTTC
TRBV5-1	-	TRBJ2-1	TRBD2	CASSFGGDEQFF	TGCGCCAGCAGCTTCGGGGGGGATGAGCAGTTCTTC
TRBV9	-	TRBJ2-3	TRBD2	CASSVDPSGNTDTQYF	TGTGCCAGCAGCGTAGATCCTAGCGGGAACACAGATACGCAGTATTTT
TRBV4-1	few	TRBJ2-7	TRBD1	CASSRVGQGLDEQYF	TGCGCCAGCAGCCGAGTCGGACAGGGGCTTGACGAGCAGTACTTC
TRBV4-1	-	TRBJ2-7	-	CASSRVSGPATYYEQYF	TGCGCCAGCAGCCGCGTCTCGGGGCCGGCGACGTACTACGAGCAGTACTTC
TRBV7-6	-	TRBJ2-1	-	CASASENEQFF	TGTGCCAGCGCGTCGGAAAATGAGCAGTTCTTC